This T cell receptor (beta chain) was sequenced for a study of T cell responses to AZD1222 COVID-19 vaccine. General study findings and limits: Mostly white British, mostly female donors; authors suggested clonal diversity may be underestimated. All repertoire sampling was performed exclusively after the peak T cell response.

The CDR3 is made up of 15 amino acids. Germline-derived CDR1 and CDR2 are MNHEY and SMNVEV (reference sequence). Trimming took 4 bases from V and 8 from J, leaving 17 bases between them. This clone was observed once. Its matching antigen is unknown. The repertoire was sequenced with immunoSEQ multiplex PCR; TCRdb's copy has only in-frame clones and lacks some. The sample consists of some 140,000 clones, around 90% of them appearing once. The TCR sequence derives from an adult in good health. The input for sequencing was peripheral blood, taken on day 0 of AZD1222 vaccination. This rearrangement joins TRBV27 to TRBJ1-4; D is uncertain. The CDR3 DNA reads TGTGCCAGCAGTTCCCCGGGCCCCGCGGGGGAAAAACTGTTTTTT. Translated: CASSSPGPAGEKLFF.